The sample holds one count of the clone carrying this TCR beta chain. Germline V lookup: CDR1 SGHRS, CDR2 YFSETQ. The CDR3 consists of 16 residues. The junction had 9 bases not matched to a gene; V was cut back by 0 bases and J by 5 bases. This entry comes from a study of blood T cell repertoires in COVID-19. Turning to the study itself: Specimens from acute and convalescent COVID-19 originated in the United States, Italy and Spain.

Per the original methods: Amplifying reference gene primers gave estimates of nucleated cell counts. Clones were sequenced by immunoSEQ multiplex PCR, and TCRdb holds only the in-frame ones, with some missing. V, J and clone size are taken as reported in that table, and D and trimming were inferred from the DNA itself. The repertoire holds 100,000 to 150,000 clones, with 60% to 80% as singletons. The sequenced material came from peripheral blood. This chain joins TRBV5-1 and TRBJ2-7, with TRBD1 matching over 9 bases. This sequence was found in a man aged 60 to 75 with acute or convalescent COVID-19. CDR3 in DNA: TGCGCCAGCAGCTTGGCCGGGGGGACAGGGTTGGACGAGCAGTACTTC. It yields the protein CASSLAGGTGLDEQYF.